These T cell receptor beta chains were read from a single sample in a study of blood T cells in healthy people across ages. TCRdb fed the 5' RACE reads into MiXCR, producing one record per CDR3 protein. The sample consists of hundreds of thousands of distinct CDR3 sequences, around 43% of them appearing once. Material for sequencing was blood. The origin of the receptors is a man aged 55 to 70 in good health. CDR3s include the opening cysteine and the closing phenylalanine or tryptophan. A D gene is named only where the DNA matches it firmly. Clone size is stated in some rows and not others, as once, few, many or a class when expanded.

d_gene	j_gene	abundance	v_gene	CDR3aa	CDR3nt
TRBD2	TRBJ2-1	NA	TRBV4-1	CASSQEGPSGGLYNEQFF	TGCGCCAGCAGCCAAGAAGGGCCAAGCGGGGGGCTCTACAATGAGCAGTTCTTC
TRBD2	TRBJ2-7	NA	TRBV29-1	CSVEDRGSSGGAISSYEQYF	TGCAGCGTTGAAGATCGGGGCTCTAGCGGGGGGGCCATCTCTTCCTACGAGCAGTACTTC
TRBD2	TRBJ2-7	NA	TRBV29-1	CSVGLADYEQYF	TGCAGCGTGGGACTAGCGGATTACGAGCAGTACTTC
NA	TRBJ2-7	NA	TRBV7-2	CACSERGQSSYEQYF	TGTGCCTGCAGCGAGCGTGGACAAAGTTCCTACGAGCAGTACTTC
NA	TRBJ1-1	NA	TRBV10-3	CAISEGNTEAFF	TGTGCCATCAGTGAGGGGAACACTGAAGCTTTCTTT
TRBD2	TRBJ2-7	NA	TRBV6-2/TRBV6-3	CASSRLATPVPYEQYF	TGTGCCAGCAGCCGACTAGCGACCCCGGTCCCTTACGAGCAGTACTTC
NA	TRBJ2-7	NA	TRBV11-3	CASASGWGATYEQYF	TGTGCCAGCGCCTCAGGTTGGGGGGCGACCTACGAGCAGTACTTC
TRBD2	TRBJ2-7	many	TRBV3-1	CASSQDWLAGLYEQYF	TGTGCCAGCAGCCAAGACTGGCTAGCGGGCTTATACGAGCAGTACTTC
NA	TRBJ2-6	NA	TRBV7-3	CTSSLNSGTRAGANVLTF	TGTACCAGCAGCTTAAATTCAGGGACCCGGGCCGGGGCCAACGTCCTGACTTTC
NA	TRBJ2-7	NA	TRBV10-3	CAISWTNGGSYEQYF	TGTGCCATCAGCTGGACTAACGGGGGCTCCTACGAGCAGTACTTC
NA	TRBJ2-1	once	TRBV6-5	CASSYSGAPNNEQFF	TGTGCCAGCAGTTACTCTGGGGCACCCAACAATGAGCAGTTCTTC
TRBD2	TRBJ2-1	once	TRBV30	CAWSVVAGGLNEQFF	TGTGCCTGGAGTGTGGTAGCGGGGGGTCTAAATGAGCAGTTCTTC
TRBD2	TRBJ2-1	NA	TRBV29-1	CSVGTTPYNEQFF	TGCAGCGTGGGGACTACCCCGTACAATGAGCAGTTCTTC
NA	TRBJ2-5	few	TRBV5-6	CASSLRTGIQETQYF	TGTGCCAGCAGCTTGCGAACGGGGATCCAAGAGACCCAGTACTTC
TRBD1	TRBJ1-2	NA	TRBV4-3	CASSENRGGSHTF	TGCGCCAGCAGCGAAAACAGGGGTGGGAGCCACACCTTC
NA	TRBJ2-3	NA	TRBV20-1	CGGGRASTDTQYF	TGCGGGGGGGGCCGAGCTAGCACAGATACGCAGTATTTT
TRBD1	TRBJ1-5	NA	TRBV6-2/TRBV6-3	CASNRQGAAHQPQHF	TGTGCCAGCAACCGACAGGGCGCGGCCCATCAGCCCCAGCATTTT
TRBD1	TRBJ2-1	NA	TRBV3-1	CASSHDRGRGEQFF	TGTGCCAGCAGCCATGACAGGGGGCGGGGTGAGCAGTTCTTC
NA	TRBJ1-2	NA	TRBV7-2	CASSLQGFPNYGYTF	TGTGCCAGCAGCTTACAAGGGTTCCCGAACTATGGCTACACCTTC
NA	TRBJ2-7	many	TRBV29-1	CSVDPGDGEQYF	TGCAGCGTTGACCCAGGGGACGGGGAGCAGTACTTC
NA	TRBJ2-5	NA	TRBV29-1	CSVRGKETQYF	TGCAGCGTTAGGGGGAAAGAGACCCAGTACTTC
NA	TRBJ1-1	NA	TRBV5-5	CASSWAGNTEAFF	TGTGCCAGCAGCTGGGCGGGGAACACTGAAGCTTTCTTT
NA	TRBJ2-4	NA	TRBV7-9	CASSRGNLWGDERAKNIQYF	TGTGCCAGCAGCCGTGGCAACCTTTGGGGGGATGAGAGAGCCAAAAACATTCAGTACTTC
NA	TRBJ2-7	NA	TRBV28	CASSPKGVSSYEQYF	TGTGCCAGCAGCCCCAAAGGCGTCTCTTCCTACGAGCAGTACTTC
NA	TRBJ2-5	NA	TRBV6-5	CASSYDAPRWQETQYF	TGTGCCAGCAGTTACGACGCCCCTCGATGGCAAGAGACCCAGTACTTC
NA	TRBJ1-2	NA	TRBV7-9	CASSTRDRGGGYTF	TGTGCCAGCAGCACCCGGGACCGCGGAGGAGGCTACACCTTC
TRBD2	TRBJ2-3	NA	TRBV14	CASSLLSGGAEDTQYF	TGTGCCAGCAGCCTCCTTAGCGGGGGGGCGGAAGATACGCAGTATTTT
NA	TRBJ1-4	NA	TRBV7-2	CASSPFKDSGEKLFF	TGTGCCAGCAGCCCGTTTAAGGACAGTGGGGAAAAACTGTTTTTT
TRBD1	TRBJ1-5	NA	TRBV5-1	CASSPPDRASNQPQHF	TGCGCCAGCAGCCCCCCGGACAGGGCGAGCAATCAGCCCCAGCATTTT
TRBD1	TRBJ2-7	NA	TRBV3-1	CASSRQGTHDEQYF	TGTGCCAGCAGCCGACAGGGAACCCACGACGAGCAGTACTTC
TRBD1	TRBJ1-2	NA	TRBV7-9	CASSATGQGNYGYTF	TGTGCCAGCAGCGCAACCGGACAGGGGAACTATGGCTACACCTTC
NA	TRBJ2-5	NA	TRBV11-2	CASRNLGQETQYF	TGTGCCAGCCGAAATCTAGGGCAAGAGACCCAGTACTTC
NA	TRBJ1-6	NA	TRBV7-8	CASNPGPSNSPLHF	TGTGCCAGCAACCCCGGCCCGTCTAATTCACCCCTCCACTTT
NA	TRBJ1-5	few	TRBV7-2	CASSSDDRAYQPQHF	TGTGCCAGCAGCTCAGATGACAGAGCTTATCAGCCCCAGCATTTT
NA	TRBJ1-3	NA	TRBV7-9	CASSIDSGNTIYF	TGTGCCAGCAGCATTGACTCTGGAAACACCATATATTTT
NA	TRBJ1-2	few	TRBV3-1	CASSQDGKYGYTF	TGTGCCAGCAGCCAAGATGGAAAATATGGCTACACCTTC
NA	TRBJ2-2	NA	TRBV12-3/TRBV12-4	CASSVRQLTGELFF	TGTGCCAGCAGTGTAAGACAGCTAACCGGGGAGCTGTTTTTT
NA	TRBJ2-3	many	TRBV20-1	CSARDRQNSDTQYF	TGCAGTGCTAGAGATCGCCAAAATTCAGATACGCAGTATTTT
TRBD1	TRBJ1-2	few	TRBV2	CASSSRDREYGYTF	TGTGCCAGCAGCTCCCGGGACAGGGAATATGGCTACACCTTC
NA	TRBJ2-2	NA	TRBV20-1	CSARLGGRTGELFF	TGCAGTGCTAGATTGGGGGGGCGAACCGGGGAGCTGTTTTTT
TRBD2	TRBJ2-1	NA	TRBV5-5	CASSLDLAGGENEQFF	TGTGCCAGCAGCTTGGACCTAGCGGGGGGAGAAAATGAGCAGTTCTTC
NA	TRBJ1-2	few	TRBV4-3	CASSLTGCGYTF	TGCGCCAGCAGCCTAACAGGGTGCGGCTACACCTTC
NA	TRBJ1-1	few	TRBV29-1	CSVAKQVTLNTEAFF	TGCAGCGTTGCGAAACAGGTTACATTGAACACTGAAGCTTTCTTT
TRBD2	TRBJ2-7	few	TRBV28	CASNPGLADEQYF	TGTGCCAGCAACCCAGGACTAGCGGACGAGCAGTACTTC
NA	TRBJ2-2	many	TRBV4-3	CASSRLLVTGELFF	TGCGCCAGCAGCCGCCTATTGGTCACCGGGGAGCTGTTTTTT
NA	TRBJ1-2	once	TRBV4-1	CASSPPGRGDRANYGYTF	TGCGCCAGCAGCCCACCGGGACGCGGGGATAGAGCTAACTATGGCTACACCTTC
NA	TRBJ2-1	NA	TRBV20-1	CSARVLAREQFF	TGCAGTGCTAGAGTGCTTGCGAGAGAGCAGTTCTTC
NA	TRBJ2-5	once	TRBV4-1	CASSQDAGYELFF	TGCGCCAGCAGCCAAGACGCCGGATACGAGCTGTTCTTC
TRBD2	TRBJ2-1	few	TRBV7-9	CASSKTGGYNEQFF	TGTGCCAGCAGCAAGACGGGGGGCTACAATGAGCAGTTCTTC
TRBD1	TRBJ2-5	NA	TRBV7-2	CASSLLLGQGAETQYF	TGTGCCAGCAGCTTACTGCTGGGACAGGGTGCTGAGACCCAGTACTTC
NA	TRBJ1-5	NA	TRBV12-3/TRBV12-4	CASTADRTKGQPQHF	TGTGCCAGTACTGCCGACAGAACAAAGGGGCAGCCCCAGCATTTT
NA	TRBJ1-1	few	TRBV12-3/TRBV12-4	CASSPTGRDNGEAFF	TGTGCCAGCAGTCCTACAGGACGTGATAATGGTGAAGCTTTCTTT
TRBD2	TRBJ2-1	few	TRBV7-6	CASSLVTAGGYNEQFF	TGTGCCAGCAGCTTAGTTACTGCGGGGGGATACAATGAGCAGTTCTTC
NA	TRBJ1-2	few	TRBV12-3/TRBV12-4	CASSLSASRGYTF	TGTGCCAGCAGCCTTTCTGCCTCGAGGGGCTACACCTTC
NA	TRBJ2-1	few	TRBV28	CASSPLGGAATEQFF	TGTGCCAGCAGCCCATTGGGGGGCGCAGCTACTGAGCAGTTCTTC
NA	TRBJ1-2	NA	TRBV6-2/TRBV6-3	CASSPGTRGVDGGYTF	TGTGCCAGCAGTCCCGGGACAAGAGGAGTAGATGGCGGCTACACCTTC
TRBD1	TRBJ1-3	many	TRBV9	CASSVGQGNSGNTIYF	TGTGCCAGCAGCGTGGGACAGGGAAACTCTGGAAACACCATATATTTT
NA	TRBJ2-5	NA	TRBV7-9	CASSSTRGVGEETQYF	TGTGCCAGCAGCTCGACCCGAGGAGTCGGGGAGGAGACCCAGTACTTC
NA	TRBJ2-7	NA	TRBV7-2	CASSLSWECQYF	TGTGCCAGCAGCTTAAGTTGGGAATGTCAGTACTTC